The 5 T cell receptor beta chains presented below share a single source sample, sequenced in a study of cytomegalovirus exposure and HLA in healthy donors. PCR was performed using 60 Vbeta and 13 Jbeta primers. This table comes from immunoSEQ multiplex PCR, and its TCRdb copy is limited to in-frame clones, with some not included. Of approximately 97,000 clones listed, approximately 80% are singletons. Sequenced sample: PBMCs. These receptors were collected from a male donor in good health and CMV-seropositive.

The genes are TRBV18 and TRBJ1-2; D call uncertain. V lost 2 bases to trimming and J lost 1 base, with 8 bases between them. The CDR3 consists of 14 residues. Germline loops: CDR1 KGHSH, CDR2 LQKENI. DNA for the CDR3: TGTGCCAGCTCACCATCGGGTGTTAACTATGGCTACACCTTC. Translated: CASSPSGVNYGYTF. Filled out from reference TRBV18 and TRBJ1-2, the complete variable domain reads NAGVMQNPRHLVRRRGQEARLRCSPMKGHSHVYWYRQLPEEGLKFMVYLQKENIIDESGMPKERFSAEFPKEGPSILRIQQVVRGDSAAYFCASSPSGVNYGYTFGSGTRLTVV.

The chain has TRBV15 and TRBJ1-6; 8 bases are a match to TRBD1. This CDR3 spans 13 amino acids. Germline V gene sequence: CDR1 LNHNV, CDR2 YYDKDF (reference sequence). Trimming cost V 11 bases and J 5 bases; bases outside gene matches: 5. The CDR3 region has the DNA TGTGCCTCGGGACAGGACCATAATTCACCCCTCCACTTT. It specifies CASGQDHNSPLHF.

The CDR3 loop reads CAWSVSGAGGQFF. CDR3 DNA: TGTGCCTGGAGTGTTTCAGGCGCCGGGGGGCAGTTCTTC. The genes are TRBV30 and TRBJ2-1, with D possibly TRBD2 on 6 matching bases. The CDR3 is 13 amino acids. Trimming took 0 bases from V and 12 from J, leaving 15 bases between them. Germline CDR1 is GTSNPN and CDR2 is SVGIG (reference sequence).

The chain employs TRBV4-2 and TRBJ2-5; D remains unclear. Deletions cut 3 bases from V and 1 base from J, with 6 bases between. The CDR3 is 13 amino acids. The germline gives CDR1 LGHNA, CDR2 YNFKEQ. The CDR3 DNA is TGTGCCAGCAGCCAGGCGGTCCAAGAGACCCAGTACTTC. Its translation: CASSQAVQETQYF.

The chain employs TRBV28 and TRBJ1-6; 9 positions agree with TRBD1. This CDR3 comprises 15 residues. The germline V gene encodes CDR1 MDHEN and CDR2 SYDVKM. V lost 6 bases to trimming and J lost 7 bases; unmatched junction nucleotides: 7. The CDR3 loop reads CASRSQGAGNSPLHF. The CDR3 nucleotides read TGTGCCAGCAGATCACAGGGGGCTGGGAATTCACCCCTCCACTTT.